This entry describes one TCR beta chain. Its antigen is currently unknown. The sort gate was single viable CD3+CD4+CD8-CD45RO+ cells for memory CD4+ T cells. Donors' CMV status reflects serum IgG against pp150, pp28, p38, p52. The record originates from a study of memory CD4+ T cells and cytomegalovirus serostatus. Study-wide background: Healthy Belgian adult donors included about nine CMV-positive and approximately 25 CMV-negative people.

This CDR3 comprises 16 residues. Unmatched junction bases numbered 5, after V lost 2 bases and J lost 2 bases. CDR1 is SEHNR and CDR2 is FQNEAQ in the germline V gene (reference sequence). The repertoire was sequenced with immunoSEQ multiplex PCR; TCRdb's copy has only in-frame clones and lacks some. The table includes some 45,000 clones, roughly 80% detected once. Study-wide points: The CMV-associated TCR signature appears largely within the CD4+ memory repertoire. CD4+ memory repertoires contained about 40% of the roughly 160 reported CMV TCRbeta sequences.

This clonotype was sampled from an adult in good health and CMV-seropositive. Sequencing was done on a sample of memory CD4+ T cells from blood. The rearrangement uses TRBV7-9 and TRBJ2-7; 11 bases agree with TRBD1. The CDR3 sequence: CASSLNPGQGAYEQYF. CDR3 DNA sequence: TGTGCCAGCAGCTTAAACCCGGGACAGGGGGCCTACGAGCAGTACTTC.